This T cell receptor beta chain was recovered during a study of graft-versus-host responses after intestinal transplantation. TCRdb's copy holds only in-frame clones and misses some; the assay was immunoSEQ multiplex PCR. Among 29,000 or so clones, about three quarters were seen once, and the ten largest hold 3% to 3.5%. This clone was counted a few times. The V end lost 7 bases, the J end lost 1 base, and 5 bases lay between the germline ends. The CDR3 length is 11 residues. Looked up from germline, CDR1 is MNHEY and CDR2 is SVGAGI. Tissue processing of the graft released intraepithelial and lamina propria lymphocytes from it.

The genes are TRBV6-5 and TRBJ2-7; no clear D gene. The sample consisted of ileum tissue, taken 98 days after intestinal transplantation. This TCR was recovered from a human patient who received an intestinal transplant, so some T cells may come from the graft donor. The CDR3 sequence is CASTFSYEQYF. The CDR3 DNA follows: TGTGCCAGCACCTTTTCCTACGAGCAGTACTTC.